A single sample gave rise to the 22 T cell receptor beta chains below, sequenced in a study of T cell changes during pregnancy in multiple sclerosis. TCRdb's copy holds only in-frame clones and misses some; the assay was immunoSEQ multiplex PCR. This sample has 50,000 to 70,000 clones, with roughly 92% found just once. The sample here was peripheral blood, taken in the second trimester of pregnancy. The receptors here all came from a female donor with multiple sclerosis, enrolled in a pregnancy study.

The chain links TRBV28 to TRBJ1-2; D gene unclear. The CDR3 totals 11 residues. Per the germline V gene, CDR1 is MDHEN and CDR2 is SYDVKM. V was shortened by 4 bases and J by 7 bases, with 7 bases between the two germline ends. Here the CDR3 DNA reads TGTGCCAGCAGTTACGCGGGTGGCTACACCTTC. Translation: CASSYAGGYTF.

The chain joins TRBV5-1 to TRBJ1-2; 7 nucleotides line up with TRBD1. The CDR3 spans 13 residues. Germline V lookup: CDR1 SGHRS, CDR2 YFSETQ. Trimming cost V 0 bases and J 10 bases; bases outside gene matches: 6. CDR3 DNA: TGCGCCAGCAGCTTGGGGGGGGACAGAAACTACACCTTC. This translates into CASSLGGDRNYTF.

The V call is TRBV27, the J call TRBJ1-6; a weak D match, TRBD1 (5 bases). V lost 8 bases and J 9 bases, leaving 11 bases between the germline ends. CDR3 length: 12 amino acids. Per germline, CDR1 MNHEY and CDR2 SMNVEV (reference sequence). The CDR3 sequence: CASGHSPSPLHF. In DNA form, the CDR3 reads TGTGCCAGCGGACATTCTCCTTCACCCCTCCACTTT.

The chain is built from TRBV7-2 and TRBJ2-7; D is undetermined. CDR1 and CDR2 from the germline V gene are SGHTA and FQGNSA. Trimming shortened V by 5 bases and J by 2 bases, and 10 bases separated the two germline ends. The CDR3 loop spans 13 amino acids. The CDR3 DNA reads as TGTGCCAGCAGCCCATACATAACCTACGAGCAGTACTTC. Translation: CASSPYITYEQYF.

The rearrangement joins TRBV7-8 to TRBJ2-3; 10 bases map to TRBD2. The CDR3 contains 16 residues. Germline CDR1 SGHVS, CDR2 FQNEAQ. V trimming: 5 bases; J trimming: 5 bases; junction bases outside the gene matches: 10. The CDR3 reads CASSTGGLASVDTQYF. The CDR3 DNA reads TGTGCCAGCAGCACAGGGGGACTAGCGTCGGTAGATACGCAGTATTTT. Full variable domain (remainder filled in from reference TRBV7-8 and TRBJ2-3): GAGVSQSPRYKVAKRGQDVALRCDPISGHVSLFWYQQALGQGPEFLTYFQNEAQLDKSGLPSDRFFAERPEGSVSTLKIQRTQQEDSAVYLCASSTGGLASVDTQYFGPGTRLTVL.

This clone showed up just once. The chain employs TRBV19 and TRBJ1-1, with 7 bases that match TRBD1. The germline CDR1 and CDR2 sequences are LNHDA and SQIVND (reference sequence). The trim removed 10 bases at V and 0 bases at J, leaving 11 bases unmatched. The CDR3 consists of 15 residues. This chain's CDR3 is CATIRGTSMNTEAFF. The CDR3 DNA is TGTGCCACCATCAGGGGGACCTCCATGAACACTGAAGCTTTCTTT.

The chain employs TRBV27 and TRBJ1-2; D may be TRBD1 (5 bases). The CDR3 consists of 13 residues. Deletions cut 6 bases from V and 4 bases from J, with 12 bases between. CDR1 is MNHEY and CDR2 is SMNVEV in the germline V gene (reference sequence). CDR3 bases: TGTGCCAGCAGGTCTCGCGGGACCTATGGCTACACCTTC. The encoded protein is CASRSRGTYGYTF.

DNA of the CDR3: TGTGCCAGCAGAATAATAGGCGGGGCCCCCAATGAGCAGTTCTTC. It codes for CASRIIGGAPNEQFF. The chain carries TRBV27 and TRBJ2-1, with D maybe TRBD2 (6 bases). V lost 6 bases and J 6 bases, leaving 18 bases between the germline ends. Germline assignment: CDR1 MNHEY and CDR2 SMNVEV (reference sequence). CDR3 length: 15 amino acids.

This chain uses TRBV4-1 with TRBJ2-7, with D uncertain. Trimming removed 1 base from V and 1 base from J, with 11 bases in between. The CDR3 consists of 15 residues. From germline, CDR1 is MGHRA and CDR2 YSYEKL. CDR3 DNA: TGCGCCAGCAGCCAAGGATTTGACACGTCCTACGAGCAGTACTTC. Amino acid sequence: CASSQGFDTSYEQYF.

The CDR3 here is CASSRVSGSTDTGELFF. CDR3 nucleotides: TGTGCCAGCAGCCGAGTCAGCGGGAGTACGGACACCGGGGAGCTGTTTTTT. This sequence joins TRBV4-2 and TRBJ2-2; TRBD2 aligns across 8 bases. Germline CDR1 is LGHNA and CDR2 is YNFKEQ. With 4 bases clipped from V and 3 bases from J, the junction kept 10 bases outside the gene matches. This CDR3 contains 17 residues.

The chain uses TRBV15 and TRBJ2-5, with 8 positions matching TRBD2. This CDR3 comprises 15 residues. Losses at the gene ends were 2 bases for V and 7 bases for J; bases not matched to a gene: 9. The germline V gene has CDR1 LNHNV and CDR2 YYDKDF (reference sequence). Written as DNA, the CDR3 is TGTGCCACCAGCAGACCTGGCGGGAGGTACGGGACCCAGTACTTC. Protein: CATSRPGGRYGTQYF.

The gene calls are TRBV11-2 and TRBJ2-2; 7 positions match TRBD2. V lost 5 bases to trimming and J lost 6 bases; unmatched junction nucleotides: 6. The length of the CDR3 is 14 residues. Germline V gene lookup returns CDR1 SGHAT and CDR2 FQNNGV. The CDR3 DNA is TGTGCCAGCAGCCGGGAGGCGAGGCCCGGGGAGCTGTTTTTT. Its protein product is CASSREARPGELFF.

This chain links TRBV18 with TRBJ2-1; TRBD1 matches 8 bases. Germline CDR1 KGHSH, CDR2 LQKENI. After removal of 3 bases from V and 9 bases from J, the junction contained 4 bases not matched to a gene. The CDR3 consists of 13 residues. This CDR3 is CASSPRGQGEQFF. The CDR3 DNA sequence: TGTGCCAGCTCACCCAGGGGGCAGGGTGAGCAGTTCTTC. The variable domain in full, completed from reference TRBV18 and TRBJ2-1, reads NAGVMQNPRHLVRRRGQEARLRCSPMKGHSHVYWYRQLPEEGLKFMVYLQKENIIDESGMPKERFSAEFPKEGPSILRIQQVVRGDSAAYFCASSPRGQGEQFFGPGTRLTVL.

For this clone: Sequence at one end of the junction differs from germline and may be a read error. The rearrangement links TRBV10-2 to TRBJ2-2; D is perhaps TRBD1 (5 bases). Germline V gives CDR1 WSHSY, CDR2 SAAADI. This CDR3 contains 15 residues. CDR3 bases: TGCGCCAGCACTGAGAACAGTCAGGGATCCGGGGAGCTGTTTTTT. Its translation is CASTENSQGSGELFF.

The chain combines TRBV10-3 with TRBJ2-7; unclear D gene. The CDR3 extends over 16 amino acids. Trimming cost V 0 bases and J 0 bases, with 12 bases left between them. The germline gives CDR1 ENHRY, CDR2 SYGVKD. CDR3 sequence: CAISESNVAVSYEQYF. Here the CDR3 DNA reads TGTGCCATCAGTGAGTCGAATGTTGCGGTCTCCTACGAGCAGTACTTC.

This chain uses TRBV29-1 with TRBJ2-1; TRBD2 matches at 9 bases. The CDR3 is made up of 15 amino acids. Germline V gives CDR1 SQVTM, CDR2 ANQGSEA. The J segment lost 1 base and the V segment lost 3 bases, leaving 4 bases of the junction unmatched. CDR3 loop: CSVDQTSGSYNEQFF. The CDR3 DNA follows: TGCAGCGTTGATCAGACTAGCGGATCCTACAATGAGCAGTTCTTC.

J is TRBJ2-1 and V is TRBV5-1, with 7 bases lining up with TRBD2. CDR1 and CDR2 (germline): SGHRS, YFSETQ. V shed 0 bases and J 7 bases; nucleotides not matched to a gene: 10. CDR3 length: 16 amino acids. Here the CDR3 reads CASSLVGGRAANEQFF. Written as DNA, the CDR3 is TGCGCCAGCAGCTTGGTAGGTGGGAGGGCCGCAAATGAGCAGTTCTTC.

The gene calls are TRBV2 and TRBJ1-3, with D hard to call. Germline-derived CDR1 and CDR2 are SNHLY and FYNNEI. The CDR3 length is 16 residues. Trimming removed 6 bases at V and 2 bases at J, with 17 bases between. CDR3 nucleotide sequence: TGTGCCAGCAGCCTAAGGTCGGGGTCTACTGGAAACACCATATATTTT. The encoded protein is CASSLRSGSTGNTIYF.

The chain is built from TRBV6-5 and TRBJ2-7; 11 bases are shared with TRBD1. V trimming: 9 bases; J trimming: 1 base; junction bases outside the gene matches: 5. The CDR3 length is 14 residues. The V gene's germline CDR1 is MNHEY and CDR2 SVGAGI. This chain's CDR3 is CASIGTGGSYEQYF. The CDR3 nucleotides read TGTGCCAGTATTGGGACAGGGGGATCCTACGAGCAGTACTTC.

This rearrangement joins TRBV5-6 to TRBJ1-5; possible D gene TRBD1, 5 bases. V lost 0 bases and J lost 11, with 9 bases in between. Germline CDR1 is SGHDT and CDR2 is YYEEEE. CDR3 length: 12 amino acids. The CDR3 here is CASSLGQGTQHF. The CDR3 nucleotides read TGTGCCAGCAGCTTGGGTCAGGGAACCCAGCATTTT.

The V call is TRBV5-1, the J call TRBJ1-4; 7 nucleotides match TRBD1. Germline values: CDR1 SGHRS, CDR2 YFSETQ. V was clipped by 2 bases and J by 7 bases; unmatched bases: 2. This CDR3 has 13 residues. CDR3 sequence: CASSLAGGEKLFF. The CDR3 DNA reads TGCGCCAGCAGCTTAGCAGGGGGTGAAAAACTGTTTTTT.

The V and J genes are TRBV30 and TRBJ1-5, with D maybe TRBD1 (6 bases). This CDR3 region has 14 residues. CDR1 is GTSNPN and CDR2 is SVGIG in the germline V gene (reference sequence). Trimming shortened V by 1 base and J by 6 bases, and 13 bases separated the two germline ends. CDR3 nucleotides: TGTGCCTGGAGTGGGGGGGGCGGGGGTCAGCCCCAGCATTTT. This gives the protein CAWSGGGGGQPQHF.